The 18 T cell receptor beta chains in this list originate from one sample, sequenced in a study of cytomegalovirus exposure and HLA in healthy donors. PCR was performed using 60 Vbeta and 13 Jbeta primers. Generated by immunoSEQ multiplex PCR, the TCRdb table keeps only in-frame clones and is missing some. The data contain some 130,000 clones, about 76% of them seen just once; the ten biggest clones take up more than 1.1%. Material: PBMCs. The source of these receptors is a woman in her forties in good health and CMV-seronegative.

V usage is TRBV18 and J usage is TRBJ1-4, with 7 bases lining up with TRBD1. There are 16 residues in the CDR3. Germline trimming cut 0 bases from V and 7 bases from J; bases unmatched to any gene: 8. The germline CDR1 and CDR2 sequences are KGHSH and LQKENI. The CDR3 sequence: CASSPPTGTAGEKLFF. CDR3 coding DNA: TGTGCCAGCTCACCACCAACTGGGACAGCGGGTGAAAAACTGTTTTTT.

V is TRBV6-4 and J is TRBJ2-2; D unresolved. The germline V gene has CDR1 MRHNA and CDR2 SNTAGT. CDR3 size: 12 residues. Deletions cut 2 bases from V and 7 bases from J, with 5 bases between. The CDR3 sequence is CASSDLNGELFF. As DNA, the CDR3 is TGTGCCAGCAGTGACCTTAACGGGGAGCTGTTTTTT.

The rearrangement links TRBV18 to TRBJ1-5; 7 nucleotides match TRBD1. CDR1 is KGHSH and CDR2 is LQKENI in the germline V gene. With 3 bases clipped from V and 2 bases from J, the junction kept 7 bases outside the gene matches. The CDR3 is 16 residues long. The CDR3: CASSPRDSQGNQPQHF. The CDR3 DNA is TGTGCCAGCTCACCCCGGGACAGTCAGGGCAATCAGCCCCAGCATTTT.

V is TRBV6-1 and J is TRBJ2-7, with 7 bases fitting TRBD1. The CDR3 consists of 13 residues. Losses at the gene ends were 4 bases for V and 3 bases for J; bases not matched to a gene: 3. In germline, CDR1 is MNHNS, CDR2 SASEGT. The CDR3 loop reads CASSGDSIYEQYF. CDR3 in DNA: TGTGCCAGCAGTGGGGACAGTATCTACGAGCAGTACTTC.

The chain uses TRBV4-1 and TRBJ2-3; 9 bases agree with TRBD2. Germline assignment: CDR1 MGHRA and CDR2 YSYEKL. J gave up 5 bases and V 0 bases, and 6 bases lay outside the gene matches. The CDR3 contains 16 residues. CDR3 bases: TGCGCCAGCAGCCAAGAAGGAGCGGGGGGCATAGATACGCAGTATTTT. Protein: CASSQEGAGGIDTQYF.

J is TRBJ1-5 and V is TRBV5-6; 9 bases are a match to TRBD1. J was trimmed by 3 bases and V by 4 bases; bases with no gene match: 5. The length of the CDR3 is 15 residues. Germline CDR1 is SGHDT and CDR2 is YYEEEE. CDR3 in DNA: TGTGCCAGCAGCCTGACAGGGGGAGACAATCAGCCCCAGCATTTT. Its protein is CASSLTGGDNQPQHF.

The chain is built from TRBV12-5 and TRBJ1-1; D is possibly TRBD1 (6 bases). Germline V lookup: CDR1 LGHNT, CDR2 FRNRAP. V lost 0 bases, J lost 8 bases, and 10 bases lay in between. CDR3 length equals 13 residues. CDR3 coding DNA: TGTGCTAGTGGTTTGGTCGAGGGGGGGGAAGCTTTCTTT. Translated: CASGLVEGGEAFF.

The chain has TRBV7-2 and TRBJ1-5, with D perhaps TRBD1 (6 bases). Germline assignment: CDR1 SGHTA and CDR2 FQGNSA. The CDR3 has 18 amino acids. V lost 3 bases to trimming and J lost 2 bases, with 20 bases between them. The chain's CDR3 is CASSFGVRGASGNQPQHF. In DNA, the CDR3 is TGTGCCAGCAGCTTCGGGGTTCGGGGGGCATCGGGCAATCAGCCCCAGCATTTT.

The rearrangement joins TRBV6-1 to TRBJ2-3; weak D call: TRBD1 (5 bases). The V end was cut by 6 bases, the J end by 5 bases, with 18 bases between. The germline gives CDR1 MNHNS, CDR2 SASEGT. The CDR3 is 15 residues long. The CDR3 nucleotides read TGTGCCAGCAGCCAAGCGACAGCCCGTGGAGATACGCAGTATTTT. Protein: CASSQATARGDTQYF.

This clone was seen just once. This rearrangement joins TRBV28 to TRBJ1-3; 9 nucleotides match TRBD1. CDR1 MDHEN and CDR2 SYDVKM come from the germline V gene. J lost 6 bases, V lost 8 bases, and 5 bases had no gene match. This CDR3 is built from 13 residues. The CDR3 is CASSGQGKNTIYF. As DNA, the CDR3 is TGTGCCAGCTCAGGACAGGGGAAAAACACCATATATTTT. The full variable domain, completed using reference TRBV28 and TRBJ1-3, is DVKVTQSSRYLVKRTGEKVFLECVQDMDHENMFWYRQDPGLGLRLIYFSYDVKMKEKGDIPEGYSVSREKKERFSLILESASTNQTSMYLCASSGQGKNTIYFGEGSWLTVV.

This chain joins TRBV20-1 and TRBJ1-2, with 9 positions matching TRBD1. V was clipped by 6 bases and J by 9 bases; unmatched bases: 5. Germline values: CDR1 DFQATT, CDR2 SNEGSKA (reference sequence). CDR3 size: 11 residues. In DNA form, the CDR3 reads TGCAGTGCGAGGGGACAGGGAAGCTACACCTTC. This gives the protein CSARGQGSYTF.

This chain connects TRBV5-1 to TRBJ2-6; 9 bases map to TRBD1. The CDR3 totals 18 residues. Germline assignment: CDR1 SGHRS and CDR2 YFSETQ. The junction had 11 bases not matched to a gene; V was cut back by 4 bases and J by 3 bases. The CDR3 here is CASSPPGQGNRGANVLTF. For the CDR3, the DNA is TGCGCCAGCAGCCCTCCGGGACAGGGCAATCGTGGGGCCAACGTCCTGACTTTC.

The chain carries TRBV7-9 and TRBJ2-5; 8 bases map to TRBD1. Trimming took 5 bases from V and 4 from J; bases not matched to a gene: 12. From germline, CDR1 is SEHNR and CDR2 FQNEAQ (reference sequence). The CDR3 spans 16 residues. The CDR3 DNA reads TGTGCCAGCAGCCCGACAGGGGACACTACCAGAGAGACCCAGTACTTC. Its translation is CASSPTGDTTRETQYF.

The gene calls are TRBV10-3 and TRBJ2-3, with 16 positions matching TRBD2. The CDR3 is 18 amino acids. V trimming: 4 bases; J trimming: 2 bases; junction bases outside the gene matches: 6. The germline V gene encodes CDR1 ENHRY and CDR2 SYGVKD. The CDR3 region is CAISVTGTSGGATDTQYF. The CDR3 DNA reads TGTGCCATCAGTGTGACCGGGACTAGCGGGGGGGCCACAGATACGCAGTATTTT.

This chain uses TRBV9 with TRBJ2-5; TRBD1 agrees at 10 bases. The CDR3 consists of 16 residues. The junction had 7 bases not matched to a gene; V was cut back by 3 bases and J by 2 bases. Germline CDR1 reads SGDLS; CDR2 reads YYNGEE. The CDR3 loop is CASSAPGQGQQETQYF. The CDR3 DNA sequence: TGTGCCAGCAGCGCTCCGGGACAGGGGCAACAAGAGACCCAGTACTTC.

The V and J genes are TRBV29-1 and TRBJ2-5, with D unresolved. This CDR3 has 12 residues. Trimming removed 4 bases at V and 5 bases at J, with 11 bases between. Germline lookup yields CDR1 SQVTM and CDR2 ANQGSEA. CDR3 sequence: CSVATNRETQYF. The CDR3 DNA follows: TGCAGCGTTGCTACTAATAGGGAGACCCAGTACTTC.

The chain employs TRBV7-9 and TRBJ2-7; 8 nucleotides agree with TRBD1. V lost 8 bases, J lost 6 bases, and 0 bases stayed unmatched. This CDR3 comprises 10 residues. Looked up from germline, CDR1 is SEHNR and CDR2 is FQNEAQ (reference sequence). CDR3 nucleotide sequence: TGTGCCAGCGGGACAGGCGAGCAGTACTTC. Translation: CASGTGEQYF.

The rearrangement links TRBV2 to TRBJ2-1; possibly TRBD1 for D (6 bases). CDR3 length equals 12 residues. The V and J ends lost 10 bases and 5 bases respectively, with 12 bases between them. CDR1 is SNHLY and CDR2 is FYNNEI in the germline V gene. CDR3 sequence (DNA): TGTGCCACCCGCAGGGGTGACAATGAGCAGTTCTTC. Protein sequence: CATRRGDNEQFF.